Here is one TCR beta chain with its context. Its specificity is unknown. These data belong to a study of a mutant IDH1 vaccine in newly diagnosed glioma. Overall study context: Patients under treatment included around 60% males and approximately 38% females and had a mean age of around 40 years.

After removal of 3 bases from V and 5 bases from J, the junction contained 8 bases not matched to a gene. CDR3 length equals 15 residues. The germline CDR1 and CDR2 sequences are SGHTA and FQGTGA. Clones were read by immunoSEQ multiplex PCR, and TCRdb kept only the in-frame ones, dropping some. The table includes roughly 60,000 clones, more than 80% detected once. Time point here: week 11, during vaccination. Alongside topical imiquimod, each dose of vaccine comprised 300 ug of mutant IDH1 20-mer peptide. This receptor was taken from a man aged 30-40 years with glioma. V is TRBV7-3 and J is TRBJ1-1; 8 bases agree with TRBD1. The sequencing used PBMCs, collected from a glioma patient whose treatment included an IDH1 peptide vaccine. CDR3 loop: CASSFETGQGTEAFF. In DNA, the CDR3 is TGTGCCAGCAGCTTCGAGACAGGACAGGGAACTGAAGCTTTCTTT.